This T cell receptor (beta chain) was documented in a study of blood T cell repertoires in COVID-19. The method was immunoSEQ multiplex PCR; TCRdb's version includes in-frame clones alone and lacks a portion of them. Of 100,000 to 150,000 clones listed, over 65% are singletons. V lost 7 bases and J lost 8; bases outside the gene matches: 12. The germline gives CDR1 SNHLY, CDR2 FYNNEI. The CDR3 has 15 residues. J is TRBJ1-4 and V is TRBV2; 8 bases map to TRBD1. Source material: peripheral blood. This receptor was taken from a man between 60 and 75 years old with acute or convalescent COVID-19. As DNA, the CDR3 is TGTGCCAGCACCAAACAGGGGGTATCGGAGGAAAAACTGTTTTTT. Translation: CASTKQGVSEEKLFF.